Presented here are 23 T cell receptor beta chains from one specimen sequenced in a study of cytomegalovirus exposure and HLA in healthy donors. The PCR made use of 60 Vbeta and 13 Jbeta primers. The table came from immunoSEQ multiplex PCR; TCRdb's copy has only in-frame clones and leaves some out. Of about 80,000 clones listed, around three quarters were seen once; the top ten hold approximately 20%. Material: PBMCs. The receptors were sampled from a woman aged 40 to 50 in good health and CMV-seropositive.

As concerns this clone: Mismatch with germline at one junction end may stem from a read error. Different DNA sequences within this sample yield the same CDR3. The J gene is TRBJ2-2, the V gene TRBV5-1; 9 bases align to TRBD2. The CDR3 has 17 residues. The germline V gene has CDR1 SGHRS and CDR2 YFSETQ. Here the CDR3 reads CASSAHSGGTNTGELFF. The CDR3 nucleotides are TGCGCCAGCAGCGCACATAGCGGGGGAACGAACACCGGGGAGCTGTTCTTT.

The chain couples TRBV6-1 to TRBJ1-2; possible D gene TRBD1, 6 bases. Trimming took off 8 bases at V and 5 bases at J, with 15 bases between the two ends. CDR3 length equals 13 residues. CDR1 MNHNS and CDR2 SASEGT come from the germline V gene. The CDR3, as DNA: TGTGCCAGCGGACTCACAGGGAGTTATGGCTACACCTTC. Its translation is CASGLTGSYGYTF.

The chain couples TRBV5-6 to TRBJ1-2, with 8 bases lining up with TRBD1. This CDR3 has 16 amino acids. The junction had 9 bases not matched to a gene; V was cut back by 3 bases and J by 2 bases. CDR1 is SGHDT, CDR2 YYEEEE, per germline. Here the CDR3 reads CASSSGTGKANYGYTF. The CDR3 bases are TGTGCCAGCAGCTCCGGGACAGGCAAAGCGAACTATGGCTACACCTTC.

The J gene is TRBJ2-1, the V gene TRBV13; 9 nucleotides match TRBD2. Germline-derived CDR1 and CDR2 are PRHDT and FYEKMQ (reference sequence). This CDR3 has 19 residues. V lost 4 bases, J lost 4 bases, and 17 bases stayed unmatched. CDR3 coding DNA: TGTGCCAGCAGCTCTGAGGGGGGACTAGCCCGGACACCTTACAATGAGCAGTTCTTC. As protein: CASSSEGGLARTPYNEQFF. Drawing the rest from reference TRBV13 and TRBJ2-1, the complete variable domain is AAGVIQSPRHLIKEKRETATLKCYPIPRHDTVYWYQQGPGQDPQFLISFYEKMQSDKGSIPDRFSAQQFSDYHSELNMSSLELGDSALYFCASSSEGGLARTPYNEQFFGPGTRLTVL.

The V gene is TRBV2, the J gene TRBJ2-4; a possible D gene is TRBD2 (6 bases). The CDR3 spans 13 residues. Germline assignment: CDR1 SNHLY and CDR2 FYNNEI. The V gene lost 6 bases and the J gene lost 8 bases, with 14 bases spanning the gap. The CDR3 loop is CASSGGLIHIQYF. CDR3 sequence (DNA): TGTGCCAGCAGCGGAGGACTAATCCACATTCAGTACTTC. Looking up the rest from reference TRBV2 and TRBJ2-4 gives the full variable domain: EPEVTQTPSHQVTQMGQEVILRCVPISNHLYFYWYRQILGQKVEFLVSFYNNEISEKSEIFDDQFSVERPDGSNFTLKIRSTKLEDSAMYFCASSGGLIHIQYFGAGTRLSVL.

The chain has TRBV4-2 and TRBJ2-1, with 7 positions matching TRBD1. The CDR3 has 17 amino acids. Per germline, CDR1 LGHNA and CDR2 YNFKEQ. J gave up 4 bases and V 4 bases, and 13 bases lay outside the gene matches. In DNA, the CDR3 is TGTGCCAGCAGCCCCCTTGGGGACAGCCTTCCTTACAATGAGCAGTTCTTC. This gives the protein CASSPLGDSLPYNEQFF.

The rearrangement joins TRBV28 to TRBJ2-1; TRBD1 might be the D (6 bases). Germline assignment: CDR1 MDHEN and CDR2 SYDVKM. V lost 3 bases and J 7 bases, leaving 16 bases between the germline ends. This CDR3 is built from 15 residues. The CDR3 DNA sequence: TGTGCCAGCAGTTTGATGGGGGCTTGGGATAATGAGCAGTTCTTC. Protein: CASSLMGAWDNEQFF.

V gene TRBV6-4 combines with J gene TRBJ2-1; 11 bases line up with TRBD2. J lost 7 bases, V lost 0 bases, and 8 bases had no gene match. This CDR3 contains 17 residues. CDR1 is MRHNA and CDR2 is SNTAGT in the germline V gene. CDR3 in DNA: TGTGCCAGCAGTGACTCGCCTCGACTAGCGGGGTTGAATGAGCAGTTCTTC. As protein: CASSDSPRLAGLNEQFF.

The V gene is TRBV6-5, the J gene TRBJ1-1, with D unclear. Germline V lookup: CDR1 MNHEY, CDR2 SVGAGI. Trimming stripped 3 bases from V and 1 base from J, with 9 bases between. CDR3 length: 14 residues. The CDR3 DNA reads as TGTGCCAGCAGTTATTCTAGAACGAACACTGAAGCTTTCTTT. Amino acids: CASSYSRTNTEAFF.

V and J are TRBV10-1 and TRBJ1-1; D is unclear. This CDR3 is built from 15 residues. Germline V gene data show CDR1 as WNHNN and CDR2 as SYGVQD (reference sequence). V lost 0 bases and J lost 3, with 11 bases in between. As DNA, the CDR3 is TGCGCCAGCAGTGAGTCCACGACTGCTTACACTGAAGCTTTCTTT. This sequence encodes CASSESTTAYTEAFF.

The chain carries TRBV5-1 and TRBJ2-3, with 7 bases lining up with TRBD1. The CDR3 runs to 19 residues. The V segment lost 2 bases and the J segment 5 bases; nucleotides outside the gene matches: 20. Per the germline V gene, CDR1 is SGHRS and CDR2 is YFSETQ. The CDR3 is CASSFGHVRQGLTLDTQYF. Here the CDR3 DNA reads TGCGCCAGCAGCTTCGGCCACGTTAGACAGGGCCTAACCCTAGATACGCAGTATTTT.

The rearrangement links TRBV19 to TRBJ1-5; TRBD1 aligns across 8 bases. The junction had 3 bases not matched to a gene; V was cut back by 0 bases and J by 2 bases. The CDR3 has 16 amino acids. Germline V gives CDR1 LNHDA, CDR2 SQIVND (reference sequence). Here the CDR3 DNA reads TGTGCCAGTAGTATAGATCGGGGACAGGGCAATCAGCCCCAGCATTTT. The encoded protein is CASSIDRGQGNQPQHF.

This clone has more than one count but fewer than ten. The chain uses TRBV7-9 and TRBJ1-1; D not resolved. This CDR3 is 15 amino acids long. The germline gives CDR1 SEHNR, CDR2 FQNEAQ (reference sequence). V was clipped by 5 bases and J by 2 bases, with 15 bases between them. The CDR3 nucleotides are TGTGCCAGCAGCGTCTTGGACGGGAGCAACACTGAAGCTTTCTTT. Translation gives CASSVLDGSNTEAFF.

CDR3 sequence (DNA): TGTGCCAGCAGCTTAGGTCCAGGCACCCAAGAGACCCAGTACTTC. Its protein is CASSLGPGTQETQYF. V gene TRBV11-2 combines with J gene TRBJ2-5; D is ambiguous. This CDR3 has 15 amino acids. Trimming took off 1 base at V and 1 base at J, with 10 bases between the two ends. CDR1 SGHAT and CDR2 FQNNGV come from the germline V gene.

The chain combines TRBV28 with TRBJ2-7; TRBD1 is a possible D gene (6 bases). This CDR3 is built from 15 residues. Per germline, CDR1 MDHEN and CDR2 SYDVKM. V dropped 7 bases and J dropped 3 bases, with 19 bases sitting between them. CDR3 sequence (DNA): TGTGCCAGCACCAAGGGGGACCTGAACTACTACGAGCAGTACTTC. It encodes CASTKGDLNYYEQYF.

The genes are TRBV6-5 and TRBJ1-5, with TRBD1 as a possible D gene (6 bases). Germline loops: CDR1 MNHEY, CDR2 SVGAGI. Trimming shortened V by 0 bases and J by 1 base, and 10 bases separated the two germline ends. The CDR3 is made up of 16 amino acids. The CDR3 is CASSYSGGASNQPQHF. The CDR3 DNA sequence: TGTGCCAGCAGTTACTCGGGGGGGGCCAGCAATCAGCCCCAGCATTTT.

V gene TRBV21-1 combines with J gene TRBJ1-1. TRBV21-1 is designated a pseudogene. The CDR3 is 12 residues long. CDR3 bases: TGTGCCAGCGATAGGAGGGACACTGAAGCTTTCTTT. Translated, it gives CASDRRDTEAFF.

The chain recombines TRBV5-1 with TRBJ2-2, with 9 bases that match TRBD1. The CDR3 covers 16 residues. V shed 0 bases and J 5 bases; nucleotides not matched to a gene: 5. Per germline, CDR1 SGHRS and CDR2 YFSETQ. This chain's CDR3 is CASSLVQGALTGELFF. In DNA form, the CDR3 reads TGCGCCAGCAGCTTGGTACAGGGGGCGCTTACCGGGGAGCTGTTTTTT.

This chain links TRBV19 with TRBJ2-2; D is perhaps TRBD2 (6 bases). CDR1 is LNHDA and CDR2 is SQIVND in the germline V gene (reference sequence). V lost 7 bases and J 0 bases, leaving 15 bases between the germline ends. The CDR3 covers 16 residues. In nucleotides, the CDR3 is TGTGCCAGTATCACCCGCGGGACTTCGAACACCGGGGAGCTGTTTTTT. Translation gives CASITRGTSNTGELFF.

The chain has TRBV6-5 and TRBJ1-3; D is ambiguous. This CDR3 spans 13 amino acids. Germline values: CDR1 MNHEY, CDR2 SVGAGI. V gave up 2 bases and J gave up 4 bases, with 6 bases separating them. CDR3 bases: TGTGCCAGCAGTTACGACGGGGGAAACACCATATATTTT. The encoded protein is CASSYDGGNTIYF.

The chain employs TRBV5-1 and TRBJ2-1, with D possibly being TRBD2 (5 bases). In germline, CDR1 is SGHRS, CDR2 YFSETQ. The CDR3 runs to 15 residues. Trimming took off 0 bases at V and 0 bases at J, with 7 bases between the two ends. CDR3 amino acids: CASSLGGSSYNEQFF. CDR3 DNA: TGCGCCAGCAGCTTGGGTGGGAGCTCCTACAATGAGCAGTTCTTC.

This chain joins TRBV30 and TRBJ2-3; D is perhaps TRBD2 (7 bases). Germline V gene data show CDR1 as GTSNPN and CDR2 as SVGIG (reference sequence). Deletions cut 0 bases from V and 2 bases from J, with 12 bases between. This CDR3 spans 15 amino acids. DNA for the CDR3: TGTGCCTGGAGTGTACGGGGGGCCCCCACAGATACGCAGTATTTT. Protein product: CAWSVRGAPTDTQYF.

The chain's CDR3 is CASRRDSFYEQYF. CDR3 bases: TGCGCCAGCAGGCGGGACAGTTTCTACGAGCAGTACTTC. This chain joins TRBV5-1 and TRBJ2-5; weak D call: TRBD1 (7 bases). The better agreement between TRBJ2-7 and the DNA end casts doubt on the J call. The germline V gene encodes CDR1 SGHRS and CDR2 YFSETQ. This CDR3 contains 13 residues.